The rows below give T cell receptor beta chains drawn from one sample of a study of blood T cell repertoires in COVID-19. TCRdb keeps only in-frame clones here, not all; method: immunoSEQ multiplex PCR. The sample yields 250,000 to 300,000 clones, around nine tenths seen once. Material: peripheral blood. The receptors were gathered from a woman aged 40 to 49 who had recovered from COVID-19. CDR3s include the opening cysteine and the closing phenylalanine or tryptophan. D genes are given only for firm matches. A row's size may be missing; if present it is once, few, many or a size class.

.	TRBJ2-5	once	TRBV2	TGTGCCAGCAGTGAAGACCCAGGCGAAGAGACCCAGTACTTC	CASSEDPGEETQYF
.	TRBJ2-7	.	TRBV21-1	TGTGCCAGCAGCAAAGGGCCTCCTACAGGGGTCGGTTCCGGGGAGCAGTACTTC	CASSKGPPTGVGSGEQYF
TRBD2	TRBJ2-3	.	TRBV7-3	TGTGCCAGCAGCCCGGGACTAGCGGCTAGCACAGATACGCAGTATTTT	CASSPGLAASTDTQYF
TRBD1	TRBJ1-4	.	TRBV18	TGTGCCAGCTCACCAACGGGACAGCGTAATGAAAAACTGTTTTTT	CASSPTGQRNEKLFF
.	TRBJ2-7	.	TRBV30	TGTGCCTGGACCCTGTCTACGAGCTCCTACGAGCAGTACTTC	CAWTLSTSSYEQYF
TRBD2	TRBJ2-2	.	TRBV19	TGTGCCAGTAGTATCGGACTAGCGGGACCCACCGGGGAGCTGTTTTTT	CASSIGLAGPTGELFF
TRBD1	TRBJ1-4	.	TRBV5-1	TGCGCCAGCAGCTCTCTGACAGGGCCTAATGAAAAACTGTTTTTT	CASSSLTGPNEKLFF
.	TRBJ2-4	.	TRBV5-1	TGCGCCAGCAGCTTGGAGGGCCAGGGAGGCATTCAGTACTTC	CASSLEGQGGIQYF
.	TRBJ2-7	once	TRBV9	TGTGCCAGCAGCCTAGGAGGGGGGGGCCACTACGAGCAGTACTTC	CASSLGGGGHYEQYF
TRBD2	TRBJ2-7	.	TRBV5-1	TGCGCCAGCAGCTCCGGGACTACCACCTACGAGCAGTACTTC	CASSSGTTTYEQYF
TRBD1	TRBJ1-5	.	TRBV7-8	TGTGCCAGCGGGGGGACAGGCAATCAGCCCCAGCATTTT	CASGGTGNQPQHF
.	TRBJ2-3	.	TRBV7-6	TGTGCCAGCAGCCCTAACAGCCTAGCCACAGATACGCAGTATTTT	CASSPNSLATDTQYF
TRBD1	TRBJ2-1	.	TRBV10-3	TGTGCCATCAGTGAGGATACAATCGGGACAGGGAAAGAGCAGTTCTTC	CAISEDTIGTGKEQFF
TRBD2	TRBJ2-7	.	TRBV6-5	TGTGCCGATCGGACTAGCGGGCCCACCTACGAGCAGTACTTC	CADRTSGPTYEQYF
.	TRBJ1-1	.	TRBV3-1/TRBV3-2	TGTGCCAGCAGCCGAACACCGAACACTGAAGCTTTCTTT	CASSRTPNTEAFF
TRBD1	TRBJ1-3	once	TRBV28	TGTGCCAGTAGGACAGGGGACTCTGGAAACACCATATATTTT	CASRTGDSGNTIYF
.	TRBJ1-1	.	TRBV10-1	TGCGCCAGCAGTGAGTCAGGGGGGGGCACTGAAGCTTTCTTT	CASSESGGGTEAFF
TRBD2	TRBJ2-7	few	TRBV27	TGTGCCAGCCGAACGGGAGGTGTCAACGAGCAGTACTTC	CASRTGGVNEQYF
TRBD1	TRBJ2-6	.	TRBV7-9	TGTGCCAGCAGCTTATACCCGACAGGGCCTGGGGCCAACGTCCTGACTTTC	CASSLYPTGPGANVLTF
TRBD2	TRBJ2-1	.	TRBV3-1/TRBV3-2	TGTGCCAGCAGTTGGCTAGCGGGGAACAATGAGCAGTTCTTC	CASSWLAGNNEQFF
TRBD1	TRBJ2-5	.	TRBV27	TGTGCCAGCAGTTCTGGACAGGGGCCGATGGGAGAGACCCAGTACTTC	CASSSGQGPMGETQYF
TRBD1	TRBJ2-5	.	TRBV29-1	TGCAGCGTTCAGGGGGCCGGTCAGACCCAGTACTTC	CSVQGAGQTQYF
TRBD1	TRBJ1-2	.	TRBV5-1	TGCGCCAGCACCCTTGGACAGGGTACCCACTATGGCTACACCTTC	CASTLGQGTHYGYTF
.	TRBJ2-5	.	TRBV12-3/TRBV12-4	TGTGCCAGCAGTTCGACAAAAGAGACCCAGTACTTC	CASSSTKETQYF
.	TRBJ1-2	.	TRBV2	TGTGCCAGCAGTGTGCAGCAGGACTATGGCTACACCTTC	CASSVQQDYGYTF
.	TRBJ2-5	.	TRBV13	TGTGCCAGCAGCTTAGTAGGGGCCGAGACCCAGTACTTC	CASSLVGAETQYF
TRBD2	TRBJ2-2	.	TRBV18	TGTGCCAGCTCACCAACGATAGGACTAGCGGGAAGTACCGGGGAGCTGTTTTTT	CASSPTIGLAGSTGELFF
.	TRBJ1-1	.	TRBV30	TGTGCCTGGAGTGTATCAGTGAACACTGAAGCTTTCTTT	CAWSVSVNTEAFF
.	TRBJ1-3	.	TRBV3-1/TRBV3-2	TGTGCCAGCAGTCGCGGGGAACCAGGGTGGGCTGGAAACACCATATATTTT	CASSRGEPGWAGNTIYF
TRBD1	TRBJ1-1	.	TRBV2	TGTGCCAGCAGTGGGGGACAGGTTTACACTGAAGCTTTCTTT	CASSGGQVYTEAFF
.	TRBJ2-7	.	TRBV19	TGTGCCAGTAGTGCCCGGGGACACGTATACGAGCAGTACTTC	CASSARGHVYEQYF
.	TRBJ1-3	.	TRBV18	TGTGCCAGCTCACCAAATGAGGCGACCTCTGGAAACACCATATATTTT	CASSPNEATSGNTIYF
TRBD2	TRBJ2-2	once	TRBV19	TGTGCCAGTACTAAGGCGGGAGCTTTTCCCGGGGAGCTGTTTTTT	CASTKAGAFPGELFF
TRBD2	TRBJ2-2	once	TRBV19	TGTGCCAGTAGCGAGGGACTAGCGGGGATCACCGGGGAGCTGTTTTTT	CASSEGLAGITGELFF
.	TRBJ1-5	.	TRBV28	TGTGCCAGCAGCGGAGGTCCTCAGCCCCAGCATTTT	CASSGGPQPQHF
TRBD1	TRBJ1-4	once	TRBV24-1	TGTGCCACCAGTGATCCGGGACAGGGAGATGAAAAACTGTTTTTT	CATSDPGQGDEKLFF
.	TRBJ1-2	.	TRBV29-1	TGCAGCGCTGTCGACAGTAACTATGGCTACACCTTC	CSAVDSNYGYTF